The clone carrying this TCR beta chain was found a few times. Its antigen is unidentified. The record originates from a study of shared clonotypes between healthy human individuals. Study details: The cohort had a couple of women and a few men, ages 18 to 49. Study outcomes and limitations: Clonotypes shared by all four donors outscored non-shared clonotypes in generation probability.

Caucasian adults residing in Nashville, Tennessee made up all the donors. A roughly 200 ng quantity of DNA, about 30,000 T cell genomes, went into the sorted-subset replicate PCRs. The repertoire was sequenced with immunoSEQ multiplex PCR; TCRdb's copy has only in-frame clones and lacks some. The sample consists of 1.6 million or so clones, 98% of them appearing once. The sample taken for sequencing was naive CD4+ T cells sorted from blood. This sample's subset: CD45RA+ positively selected. The clonotype comes from a man aged 25 to 45 in good health.

This chain's CDR3 is CASSFGVQETQYF. CDR3 nucleotides: TGTGCCAGCAGCTTTGGAGTACAAGAGACCCAGTACTTC. The genes are TRBV7-9 and TRBJ2-5; unclear D gene. Germline CDR1 reads SEHNR; CDR2 reads FQNEAQ (reference sequence). Between the trimmed V and J ends, which lost 3 bases and 2 bases, there was a span of 7 bases. The CDR3 covers 13 residues.